This TCR beta chain emerged from a study of T cell responses to AZD1222 COVID-19 vaccine. Study information: Second doses at about 4 or about 12 weeks were pooled. Whole-study findings and limits: Spike-wide vaccine-associated CD4 TCRs dominated at 160-218 and 743-854. There were mostly white British donors and more females than males, and clonal diversity was possibly underestimated. Only a handful of AZD1222 recipients, six or seven in all, had baseline seropositivity.

A remark on this clone: The target antigen is unknown.

The CDR3 totals 15 residues. V was cut by 7 bases and J by 0 bases, with 10 bases left in between. Germline loops: CDR1 LNHDA, CDR2 SQIVND (reference sequence). Measured with immunoSEQ multiplex PCR; TCRdb has only the in-frame clones, and not every one. Of some 140,000 clones listed, roughly 93% are singletons. Specimen: peripheral blood, collected on day 0 of AZD1222 vaccination. This rearrangement joins TRBV19 to TRBJ2-6, with D perhaps TRBD1 (5 bases). The receptor was derived from an adult in good health. CDR3 in DNA: TGTGCCAGTAAGGACGGACACTCTGGGGCCAACGTCCTGACTTTC. Translating it yields CASKDGHSGANVLTF.